Listed below are T cell receptor beta chains from one sample, sequenced in a study of T cells after posttransplantation cyclophosphamide. Here immunoSEQ multiplex PCR was the method, and the copy in TCRdb shows in-frame clones only, minus some. The sample was found to contain about 40,000 clones, and every one recurs. Source material: PBMCs. The receptors were sampled from a woman between 45 and 60 years old in good health and a related stem cell transplant donor. CDR3s include the opening cysteine and the closing phenylalanine or tryptophan. Each record gives: CDR3 protein, CDR3 DNA, V gene, D gene, clone size, J gene. D genes are given only for firm matches. For some rows the clone size is stated as once, few or many, or as a class when expanded; others skip it.

CDR3aa: CASSLRTGNGYEQYF; CDR3nt: TGTGCCAGCAGTTTACGCACAGGGAACGGCTACGAGCAGTACTTC; v_gene: TRBV28; d_gene: -; abundance: many; j_gene: TRBJ2-7
CDR3aa: CASSLSGSRNQPQHF; CDR3nt: TGTGCCAGCAGTTTATCGGGTTCACGCAATCAGCCCCAGCATTTT; v_gene: TRBV28; d_gene: -; abundance: many; j_gene: TRBJ1-5
CDR3aa: CASSYIGAAGYTF; CDR3nt: TGTGCCAGCAGTTACATTGGGGCCGCGGGCTACACCTTC; v_gene: TRBV6-6; d_gene: -; abundance: many; j_gene: TRBJ1-2
CDR3aa: CASSRSGGRAGELFF; CDR3nt: TGTGCCAGCAGCCGTAGCGGGGGTCGAGCCGGGGAGCTGTTTTTT; v_gene: TRBV7-2; d_gene: TRBD2; abundance: many; j_gene: TRBJ2-2
CDR3aa: CASSAPGISGNTIYF; CDR3nt: TGTGCCAGCAGTGCCCCAGGGATCTCTGGAAACACCATATATTTT; v_gene: TRBV28; d_gene: -; abundance: many; j_gene: TRBJ1-3
CDR3aa: CASSSTVDGYAF; CDR3nt: TGCGCCAGCAGCTCTACAGTAGACGGCTACGCCTTC; v_gene: TRBV5-1; d_gene: -; abundance: many; j_gene: TRBJ1-2
CDR3aa: CASSMRLRDTQYF; CDR3nt: TGTGCCAGTAGTATGAGATTGAGAGATACGCAGTATTTT; v_gene: TRBV19; d_gene: -; abundance: many; j_gene: TRBJ2-3
CDR3aa: CASSGPGGGPANYGYTF; CDR3nt: TGTGCCAGCAGTGGACCCGGCGGGGGGCCCGCTAACTATGGCTACACCTTC; v_gene: TRBV2; d_gene: -; abundance: many; j_gene: TRBJ1-2
CDR3aa: CASSFGQGSTDTQYF; CDR3nt: TGTGCCAGCAGCTTCGGACAGGGTAGCACAGATACGCAGTATTTT; v_gene: TRBV9; d_gene: TRBD1; abundance: many; j_gene: TRBJ2-3
CDR3aa: CAWSVQMNTEAFF; CDR3nt: TGTGCCTGGAGTGTACAGATGAACACTGAAGCTTTCTTT; v_gene: TRBV30; d_gene: -; abundance: many; j_gene: TRBJ1-1
CDR3aa: CASSLSGANRYEQYF; CDR3nt: TGTGCCAGCAGCCTCTCAGGGGCGAACAGGTACGAGCAGTACTTC; v_gene: TRBV28; d_gene: -; abundance: few; j_gene: TRBJ2-7
CDR3aa: CASSTRTALNTEAFF; CDR3nt: TGTGCCAGCAGCACCCGGACAGCCTTGAACACTGAAGCTTTCTTT; v_gene: TRBV13; d_gene: -; abundance: many; j_gene: TRBJ1-1
CDR3aa: CASSYKPGQGTGELFF; CDR3nt: TGCGCCAGCAGCTACAAACCGGGACAGGGGACCGGGGAGCTGTTTTTT; v_gene: TRBV5-1; d_gene: TRBD1; abundance: many; j_gene: TRBJ2-2
CDR3aa: CASSGSWGTSEQYF; CDR3nt: TGTGCCAGCAGTGGGAGCTGGGGGACTAGCGAGCAGTACTTC; v_gene: TRBV27; d_gene: TRBD2; abundance: many; j_gene: TRBJ2-7
CDR3aa: CASSYYFEAFF; CDR3nt: TGTGCCAGCAGTTATTATTTTGAAGCTTTCTTT; v_gene: TRBV6-5; d_gene: -; abundance: -; j_gene: TRBJ1-1
CDR3aa: CASSLFPPQQRKLFF; CDR3nt: TGTGCCAGCAGCTTGTTCCCACCCCAGCAGAGGAAACTGTTTTTT; v_gene: TRBV5-6; d_gene: -; abundance: many; j_gene: TRBJ1-4